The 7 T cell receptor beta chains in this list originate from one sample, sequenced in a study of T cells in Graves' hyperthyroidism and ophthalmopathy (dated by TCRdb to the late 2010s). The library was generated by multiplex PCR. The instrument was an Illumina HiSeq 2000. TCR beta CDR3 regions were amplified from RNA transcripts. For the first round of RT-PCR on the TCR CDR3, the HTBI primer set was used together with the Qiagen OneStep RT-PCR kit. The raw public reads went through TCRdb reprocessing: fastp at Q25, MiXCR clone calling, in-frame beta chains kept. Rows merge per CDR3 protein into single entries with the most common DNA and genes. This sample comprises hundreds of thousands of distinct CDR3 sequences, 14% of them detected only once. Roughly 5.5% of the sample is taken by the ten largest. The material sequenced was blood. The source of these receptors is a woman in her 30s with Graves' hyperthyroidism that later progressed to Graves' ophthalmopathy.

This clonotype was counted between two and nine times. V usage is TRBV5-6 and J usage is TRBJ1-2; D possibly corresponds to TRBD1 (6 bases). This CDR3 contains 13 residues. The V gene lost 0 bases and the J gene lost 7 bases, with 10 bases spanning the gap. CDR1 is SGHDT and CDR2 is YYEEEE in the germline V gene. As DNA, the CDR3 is TGTGCCAGCAGCTTGGTTTCAGGGGTTGGCTACACCTTC. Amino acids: CASSLVSGVGYTF.

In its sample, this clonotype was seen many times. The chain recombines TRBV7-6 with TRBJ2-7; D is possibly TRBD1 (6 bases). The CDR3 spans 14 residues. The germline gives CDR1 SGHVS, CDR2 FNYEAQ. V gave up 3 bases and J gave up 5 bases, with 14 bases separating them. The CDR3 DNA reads TGTGCCAGCAGCTTTTATGACAGGTTCGACGAGCAGTACTTC. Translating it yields CASSFYDRFDEQYF.

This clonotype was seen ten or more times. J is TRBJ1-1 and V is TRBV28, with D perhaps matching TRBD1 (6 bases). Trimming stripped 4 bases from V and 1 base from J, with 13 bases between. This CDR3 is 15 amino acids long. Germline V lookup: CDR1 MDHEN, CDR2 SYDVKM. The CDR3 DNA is TGTGCCAGCAGTTGGGACATCTTTCCGAACACTGAAGCTTTCTTT. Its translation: CASSWDIFPNTEAFF.

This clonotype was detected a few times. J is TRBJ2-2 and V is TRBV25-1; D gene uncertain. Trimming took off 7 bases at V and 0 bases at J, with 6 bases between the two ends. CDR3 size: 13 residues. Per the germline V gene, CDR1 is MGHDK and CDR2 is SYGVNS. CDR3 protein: CASKGANTGELFF. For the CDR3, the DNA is TGTGCCAGCAAGGGCGCGAACACCGGGGAGCTGTTTTTT.

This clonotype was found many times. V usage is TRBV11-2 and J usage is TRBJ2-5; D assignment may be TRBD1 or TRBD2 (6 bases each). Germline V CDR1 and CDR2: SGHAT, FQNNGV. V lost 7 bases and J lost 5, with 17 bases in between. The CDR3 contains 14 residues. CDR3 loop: CASTPPGGVETQYF. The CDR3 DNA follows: TGTGCCAGCACTCCTCCCGGGGGCGTGGAGACCCAGTACTTC.

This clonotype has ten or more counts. The CDR3 protein is CASTSWWGELFF. CDR3 in DNA: TGTGCCAGCACCTCCTGGTGGGGGGAGCTGTTTTTT. This rearrangement joins TRBV11-2 to TRBJ2-2, with D unresolved. The CDR3 loop spans 12 amino acids. Trimming cost V 7 bases and J 8 bases, with 11 bases left between them. From germline, CDR1 is SGHAT and CDR2 FQNNGV.

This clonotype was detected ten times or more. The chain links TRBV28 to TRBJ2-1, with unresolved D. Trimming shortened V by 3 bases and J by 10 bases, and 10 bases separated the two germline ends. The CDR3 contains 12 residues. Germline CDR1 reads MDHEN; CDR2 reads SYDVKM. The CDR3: CASSLDLREQFF. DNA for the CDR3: TGTGCCAGCAGTTTGGACCTGAGGGAGCAGTTCTTC.